The TCR beta chain under discussion was sequenced for a study of OX40 agonist ivuxolimab in advanced cancers. Study background: Patients with prior anti-PD-1, anti-PD-L1 or anti-CTLA-4 therapy were eligible; approximately 40% had some.

Of note for this clone: Its specificity is not known.

Germline values: CDR1 SGHAT, CDR2 FQNNGV. The CDR3 spans 13 residues. Deletions cut 5 bases from V and 10 bases from J, with 16 bases between. The table came from immunoSEQ multiplex PCR; TCRdb's copy has only in-frame clones and leaves some out. Of 90,000 to 100,000 clones detected, 70% to 90% appear once; the ten largest clones hold 3% to 4.5%. Overall study results and limits: CD8+ T cells (on average) carried more expanded clones than CD4+ T cells. At 0.1-3.0 mg/kg, partial responders had clonal expansion among the lowest observed.

This chain uses TRBV11-2 with TRBJ2-3; perhaps TRBD1 as D (5 bases). Sequences were derived from CD4+ or CD8+ T cells sorted from blood, sampled in a trial of the OX40 agonist ivuxolimab. The receptor comes from an adult with an advanced solid tumor such as melanoma, head and neck, liver or kidney cancer. The CDR3 region is CASSLDQGSPQYF. The CDR3 DNA reads TGTGCCAGCAGCCTGGACCAGGGTAGCCCGCAGTATTTT.